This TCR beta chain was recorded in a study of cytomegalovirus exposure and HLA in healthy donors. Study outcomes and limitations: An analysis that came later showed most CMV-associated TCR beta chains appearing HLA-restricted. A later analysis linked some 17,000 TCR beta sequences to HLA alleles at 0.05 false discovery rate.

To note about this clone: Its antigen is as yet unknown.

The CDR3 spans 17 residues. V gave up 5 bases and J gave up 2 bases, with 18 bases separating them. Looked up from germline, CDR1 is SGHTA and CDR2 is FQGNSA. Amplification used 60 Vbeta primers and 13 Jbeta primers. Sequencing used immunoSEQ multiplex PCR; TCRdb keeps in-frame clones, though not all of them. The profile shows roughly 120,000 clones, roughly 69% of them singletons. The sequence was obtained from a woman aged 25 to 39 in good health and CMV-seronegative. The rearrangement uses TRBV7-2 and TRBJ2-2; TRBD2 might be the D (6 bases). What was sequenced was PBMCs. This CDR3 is CASSRAGGTENTGELFF. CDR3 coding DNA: TGTGCCAGCAGCCGAGCTGGCGGGACGGAAAACACCGGGGAGCTGTTTTTT.